Sequencing of this T cell receptor (beta chain) was carried out in a study of T cell repertoires in cytomegalovirus infection. Across the study: From public TCR beta signatures came an indication of both CMV infection and matching HLA type.

TCRdb used MiXCR to reprocess the reads, holding one entry per CDR3 protein. Altogether some 700,000 distinct CDR3 sequences are present, roughly a third being singletons, with the ten largest covering 2.8%. The CDR3 totals 18 residues. In germline, CDR1 is SGHAT, CDR2 FQNNGV. V was trimmed by 5 bases and J by 6 bases, leaving 26 bases between them. Study-wide findings and caveats: Dominating the ex vivo response were TCR beta clonotypes that were CMV-specific and HLA-C-restricted. Cumulative frequency of public TCR beta families picked out carriers of CMV plus the relevant HLA.

A note on this clonotype: What it recognizes is unknown.

Specimen: PBMCs. The sequence was collected from a human donor in good health (CMV status not recorded). Some clones in this sample may be carry-over from other donors' samples. J is TRBJ2-1 and V is TRBV11-2; a possible D gene is TRBD1 (8 bases). In nucleotides, the CDR3 is TGTGCCAGCAGCCCAGGGGGCACTAGCGCGATTAGGGGCAATGAGCAGTTCTTC. Translation: CASSPGGTSAIRGNEQFF.